A selection of T cell receptor beta chains follows, all from one sample in a study of response to subunit inactivated influenza vaccine. MiXCR, run by TCRdb on the RT-PCR reads, gives a single entry per CDR3 protein. This sample has 750,000 to 850,000 distinct CDR3 sequences, with about 18% found just once. Material: PBMCs from blood, obtained more than 4 days after vaccination. These receptors all stem from a man between 50 and 59 years old who received an inactivated influenza vaccine. CDR3s include the opening cysteine and the closing phenylalanine or tryptophan. The D gene is left open where the match is weak. A row's size may be missing; if present it is once, few, many or a size class.

V: TRBV6-2/TRBV6-3; D: .; size: .; J: TRBJ2-7; CDR3: CASSYVPYYEQYF; DNA: TGTGCCAGCAGTTACGTCCCTTACTACGAGCAGTACTTC
V: TRBV2; D: .; size: .; J: TRBJ2-5; CDR3: CASSQGPANQETQYF; DNA: TGTGCCAGCAGTCAGGGGCCTGCCAACCAAGAGACCCAGTACTTC
V: TRBV6-1; D: .; size: few; J: TRBJ2-7; CDR3: CASSRRTETYEQYF; DNA: TGTGCCAGCAGTCGAAGGACAGAGACCTACGAGCAGTACTTC
V: TRBV4-3; D: TRBD2; size: few; J: TRBJ2-2; CDR3: CASSQDYPPAIAGNTGELFF; DNA: TGCGCCAGCAGCCAAGATTACCCCCCCGCGATAGCGGGTAACACCGGGGAGCTGTTTTTT
V: TRBV28; D: TRBD1; size: few; J: TRBJ1-6; CDR3: CASSSNDRGVSNSPLHF; DNA: TGTGCCAGCAGTTCGAACGACAGGGGAGTTAGTAATTCACCCCTCCACTTT
V: TRBV20-1; D: .; size: .; J: TRBJ1-2; CDR3: CSASDLGYTF; DNA: TGCAGTGCTTCGGACTTGGGCTACACCTTC
V: TRBV15; D: .; size: many; J: TRBJ1-5; CDR3: CATSRVLDSDYSNQPQHF; DNA: TGTGCCACCAGCAGAGTCCTCGACAGCGATTATAGCAATCAGCCCCAGCATTTT
V: TRBV12-3/TRBV12-4; D: TRBD1; size: many; J: TRBJ1-3; CDR3: CASSITRDSEYVLFAGNTIYF; DNA: TGTGCCAGCAGTATTACCCGGGACAGCGAATATGTTCTCTTTGCTGGAAACACCATATATTTT
V: TRBV5-1; D: TRBD1; size: many; J: TRBJ2-5; CDR3: CASSLGQGRETQYF; DNA: TGCGCCAGCAGCTTGGGACAGGGTCGGGAGACCCAGTACTTC
V: TRBV11-2; D: .; size: .; J: TRBJ2-5; CDR3: CASSLRLEQETQYF; DNA: TGTGCCAGCAGCTTACGACTAGAACAAGAGACCCAGTACTTC
V: TRBV5-1; D: TRBD1; size: few; J: TRBJ2-1; CDR3: CASSRGQGAVSYNEQFF; DNA: TGCGCCAGCAGCCGCGGACAGGGGGCGGTATCCTACAATGAGCAGTTCTTC
V: TRBV12-5; D: .; size: .; J: TRBJ2-3; CDR3: CASGSETASTDTQYF; DNA: TGTGCTAGTGGCTCTGAAACCGCTAGCACAGATACGCAGTATTTT
V: TRBV12-3/TRBV12-4; D: TRBD2; size: many; J: TRBJ2-1; CDR3: CASSPPGGGRSNEQFF; DNA: TGTGCCAGCAGTCCACCGGGGGGGGGCCGGAGCAATGAGCAGTTCTTC
V: TRBV24-1; D: .; size: .; J: TRBJ1-1; CDR3: CATSGTGNTEAFF; DNA: TGTGCCACCAGTGGGACGGGGAACACTGAAGCTTTCTTT
V: TRBV5-5; D: .; size: few; J: TRBJ1-6; CDR3: CASSSKGGGVGSPLHF; DNA: TGTGCCAGCAGCTCGAAGGGGGGGGGAGTGGGATCACCCCTCCACTTT
V: TRBV12-3/TRBV12-4; D: .; size: many; J: TRBJ2-7; CDR3: CASSFNRGGEQYF; DNA: TGTGCCAGCAGTTTCAACAGGGGGGGCGAGCAGTACTTC
V: TRBV20-1; D: .; size: many; J: TRBJ2-1; CDR3: CSVGIADSYNEQFF; DNA: TGCAGTGTTGGAATAGCGGACTCCTACAATGAGCAGTTCTTC
V: TRBV20-1; D: .; size: few; J: TRBJ2-3; CDR3: CSASARHTDTQYF; DNA: TGCAGTGCTAGTGCCAGGCACACAGATACGCAGTATTTT
V: TRBV20-1; D: TRBD2; size: .; J: TRBJ2-5; CDR3: CSTSLAGDWETQYF; DNA: TGCAGCACCTCGCTAGCGGGAGATTGGGAGACCCAGTACTTC
V: TRBV12-3/TRBV12-4; D: TRBD1; size: .; J: TRBJ1-5; CDR3: CASRETGGVGQPQHF; DNA: TGTGCCAGCAGGGAGACAGGGGGCGTGGGACAGCCCCAGCATTTT
V: TRBV28; D: .; size: .; J: TRBJ2-3; CDR3: CASSPWSLGDTQYF; DNA: TGTGCCAGCAGTCCTTGGTCTCTTGGAGATACGCAGTATTTT
V: TRBV6-6; D: .; size: .; J: TRBJ2-6; CDR3: CASSGTGANVLTF; DNA: TGTGCCAGCTCAGGGACTGGGGCCAACGTCCTGACTTTC
V: TRBV2; D: .; size: few; J: TRBJ2-1; CDR3: CASSEGGNEQFF; DNA: TGTGCCAGCAGTGAAGGGGGTAATGAGCAGTTCTTC
V: TRBV20-1; D: TRBD2; size: .; J: TRBJ2-1; CDR3: CSARLGLAGGPEQFF; DNA: TGCAGTGCTAGACTGGGACTAGCGGGGGGGCCTGAGCAGTTCTTC
V: TRBV12-3/TRBV12-4; D: .; size: .; J: TRBJ2-2; CDR3: CASSPQGWELFF; DNA: TGTGCCAGCAGTCCCCAGGGATGGGAGCTGTTTTTT
V: TRBV20-1; D: .; size: many; J: TRBJ2-1; CDR3: CSWGQAYNEQFF; DNA: TGCAGTTGGGGGCAGGCATACAATGAGCAGTTCTTC
V: TRBV20-1; D: TRBD1; size: few; J: TRBJ2-1; CDR3: CSARDGDRGLDQFF; DNA: TGCAGTGCTAGAGATGGAGACAGGGGGCTGGATCAGTTCTTC
V: TRBV10-3; D: .; size: few; J: TRBJ2-1; CDR3: CAIREARSSYNEQFF; DNA: TGTGCCATCAGGGAGGCGAGGAGCTCCTACAATGAGCAGTTCTTC
V: TRBV4-3; D: .; size: few; J: TRBJ2-7; CDR3: CASSQDQVASYEQYF; DNA: TGCGCCAGCAGCCAAGATCAAGTAGCTTCATACGAGCAGTACTTC
V: TRBV20-1; D: .; size: .; J: TRBJ2-1; CDR3: CSAIGLYNEQFF; DNA: TGCAGTGCTATTGGCCTATACAATGAGCAGTTCTTC
V: TRBV6-5; D: .; size: .; J: TRBJ1-2; CDR3: CASSYSGGVGYTF; DNA: TGTGCCAGCAGTTACTCTGGCGGAGTCGGCTACACCTTC
V: TRBV7-2; D: .; size: .; J: TRBJ2-7; CDR3: CASSLVQAGREQYF; DNA: TGTGCCAGCAGCTTAGTTCAGGCAGGACGCGAGCAGTACTTC
V: TRBV4-1; D: TRBD1; size: .; J: TRBJ2-4; CDR3: CASSHPPDRQNDIQYF; DNA: TGCGCCAGCAGCCACCCTCCGGACAGGCAGAACGACATTCAGTACTTC
V: TRBV12-3/TRBV12-4; D: .; size: .; J: TRBJ1-3; CDR3: CASTPTAISSGNTIYF; DNA: TGTGCCAGCACCCCGACAGCCATTTCCTCTGGAAACACCATATATTTT
V: TRBV20-1; D: TRBD2; size: .; J: TRBJ2-1; CDR3: CSARDGTSGGSEQFF; DNA: TGCAGTGCTAGAGATGGAACTAGCGGGGGGTCTGAGCAGTTCTTC
V: TRBV20-1; D: .; size: .; J: TRBJ1-6; CDR3: CSAVRGSDSPLHF; DNA: TGCAGTGCCGTCCGGGGGTCGGATTCACCCCTCCACTTT
V: TRBV12-3/TRBV12-4; D: .; size: many; J: TRBJ2-1; CDR3: CASSLDGGSYNEQFF; DNA: TGTGCCAGCAGTTTAGATGGCGGTTCCTACAATGAGCAGTTCTTC
V: TRBV10-3; D: .; size: few; J: TRBJ2-2; CDR3: CAISRSGGSNTGELFF; DNA: TGTGCCATCAGTCGTAGCGGCGGTTCGAACACCGGGGAGCTGTTTTTT
V: TRBV2; D: .; size: .; J: TRBJ2-7; CDR3: CASSESGHIAYEQYF; DNA: TGTGCCAGCAGTGAATCCGGGCATATCGCCTACGAGCAGTACTTC
V: TRBV27; D: TRBD2; size: .; J: TRBJ2-3; CDR3: CASSPHPSGSTDTQYF; DNA: TGTGCCAGCAGTCCCCATCCTAGCGGGAGTACAGATACGCAGTATTTT
V: TRBV12-3/TRBV12-4; D: TRBD1; size: .; J: TRBJ1-4; CDR3: CASSSLDRGDEKLFF; DNA: TGTGCCAGCAGTTCCCTGGACAGGGGAGATGAAAAACTGTTTTTT
V: TRBV5-1; D: .; size: few; J: TRBJ2-2; CDR3: CASSLAALGTGELFF; DNA: TGCGCCAGCAGCTTGGCGGCTCTGGGCACCGGGGAGCTGTTTTTT
V: TRBV9; D: TRBD2; size: .; J: TRBJ2-7; CDR3: CASSPAGPSYEQYF; DNA: TGTGCCAGCAGCCCAGCGGGGCCCTCCTACGAGCAGTACTTC
V: TRBV4-3; D: .; size: .; J: TRBJ2-2; CDR3: CASSQIGYTGELFF; DNA: TGCGCCAGCAGCCAGATAGGCTACACCGGGGAGCTGTTTTTT
V: TRBV20-1; D: .; size: .; J: TRBJ2-1; CDR3: CSANGKGRYNEQFF; DNA: TGCAGTGCTAACGGCAAAGGAAGGTACAATGAGCAGTTCTTC
V: TRBV5-5; D: .; size: .; J: TRBJ2-1; CDR3: CASSLKSRGNYNEQFF; DNA: TGTGCCAGCAGCTTGAAGTCCAGGGGTAACTACAATGAGCAGTTCTTC
V: TRBV7-9; D: .; size: .; J: TRBJ1-2; CDR3: CASSLVSQSPGYTF; DNA: TGTGCCAGCAGCTTAGTTTCGCAGTCGCCGGGCTACACCTTC
V: TRBV20-1; D: .; size: few; J: TRBJ1-2; CDR3: CSAREGAGGYTF; DNA: TGCAGTGCTAGAGAGGGGGCAGGGGGCTACACCTTC
V: TRBV7-2; D: TRBD1; size: many; J: TRBJ2-7; CDR3: CASSFPRGWTGKYEQYF; DNA: TGTGCCAGCAGCTTCCCGCGTGGGTGGACAGGGAAATACGAGCAGTACTTC
V: TRBV6-5; D: .; size: few; J: TRBJ1-5; CDR3: CASSYSSGINQPQHF; DNA: TGTGCCAGCAGTTACTCGTCAGGAATCAATCAGCCCCAGCATTTT
V: TRBV5-6; D: TRBD2; size: .; J: TRBJ2-1; CDR3: CASSLEIAGYNEQFF; DNA: TGTGCCAGCAGCTTAGAGATAGCGGGATACAATGAGCAGTTCTTC
V: TRBV15; D: .; size: few; J: TRBJ2-7; CDR3: CATSREDWPLSSSYEQYF; DNA: TGTGCCACCAGCAGAGAAGACTGGCCACTCTCAAGCTCCTACGAGCAGTACTTC
V: TRBV3-1; D: .; size: few; J: TRBJ2-2; CDR3: CASSQELPRQTNTGELFF; DNA: TGTGCCAGCAGCCAAGAATTACCGAGGCAGACGAACACCGGGGAGCTGTTTTTT
V: TRBV15; D: .; size: few; J: TRBJ2-3; CDR3: CATSSGTTDTQYF; DNA: TGTGCCACCAGCAGTGGGACCACAGATACGCAGTATTTT
V: TRBV11-1; D: TRBD1; size: .; J: TRBJ2-3; CDR3: CASSLPSGQGLASTDTQYF; DNA: TGTGCCAGCAGCTTACCCTCGGGACAGGGTTTAGCTAGCACAGATACGCAGTATTTT
V: TRBV19; D: TRBD1; size: .; J: TRBJ2-7; CDR3: CASSMGQLVYEQYF; DNA: TGTGCCAGTAGTATGGGACAGTTAGTCTACGAGCAGTACTTC